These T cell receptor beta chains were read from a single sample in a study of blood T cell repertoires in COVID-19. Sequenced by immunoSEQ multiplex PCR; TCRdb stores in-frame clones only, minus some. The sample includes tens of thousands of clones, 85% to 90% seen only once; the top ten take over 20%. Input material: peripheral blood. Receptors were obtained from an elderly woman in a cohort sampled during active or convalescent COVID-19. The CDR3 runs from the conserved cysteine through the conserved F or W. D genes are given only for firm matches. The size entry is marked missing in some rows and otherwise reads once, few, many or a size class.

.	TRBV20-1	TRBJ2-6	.	TGCAGTGCTAGTTTGGGGGCCTCTGGGGCCAACGTCCTGACTTTC	CSASLGASGANVLTF
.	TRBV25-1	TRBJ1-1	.	TGTGCCAGCAGGGACAGCCTAGCGAACACTGAAGCTTTCTTT	CASRDSLANTEAFF
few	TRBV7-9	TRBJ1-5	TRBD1	TGTGCCAGCAGCTTAGCGGAGGGACAGGGGGGCAATCAGCCCCAGCATTTT	CASSLAEGQGGNQPQHF
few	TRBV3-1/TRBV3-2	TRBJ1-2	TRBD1	TGTGCCAGCAGCCGCGACAGGGTTGGTGGCTACACCTTC	CASSRDRVGGYTF
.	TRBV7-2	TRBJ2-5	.	TGTGCCAGCAGCCTCGATAGCGGAACTATCAAGACCCAGTACTTC	CASSLDSGTIKTQYF
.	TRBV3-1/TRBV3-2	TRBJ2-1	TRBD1	TGTGCCAGCAGTGGGACAGGGGCCTACAATGAGCAGTTCTTC	CASSGTGAYNEQFF
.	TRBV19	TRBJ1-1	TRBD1	TGTGCCAGTAGGACAGGGGACATGAACACTGAAGCTTTCTTT	CASRTGDMNTEAFF
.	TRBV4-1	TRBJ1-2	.	TGCGCCAGCAGCCAAACCCAGGGGCAAAACTATGGCTACACCTTC	CASSQTQGQNYGYTF
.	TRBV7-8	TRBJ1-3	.	TGTGCCAGCAGCTTAGTGCAGGGGACTGGAAACACCATATATTTT	CASSLVQGTGNTIYF
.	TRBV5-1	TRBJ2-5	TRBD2	TGCGCCAGCAGCTTGGAGGTGCGGGGGCAAGAGACCCAGTACTTC	CASSLEVRGQETQYF
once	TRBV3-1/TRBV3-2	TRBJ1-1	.	TGTGCCAGCAGAATGGGGGGGTCTACGGGTGAAGCTTTCTTT	CASRMGGSTGEAFF
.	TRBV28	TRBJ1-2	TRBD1	TGTGCCAGCCCCCCCTCCCGGGACAGGGGATTCGCTAACTATGGCTACACCTTC	CASPPSRDRGFANYGYTF
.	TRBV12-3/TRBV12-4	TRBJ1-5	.	TGTGCCAGCAACCAGGGGAAGGATCAGCCCCAGCATTTT	CASNQGKDQPQHF
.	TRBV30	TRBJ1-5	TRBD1	TGTGCCTGGAGGAGTACCGGGACAGGGGTGGGTCAGCCCCAGCATTTT	CAWRSTGTGVGQPQHF
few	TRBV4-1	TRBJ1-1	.	TGCGCCAGCAGCCTCCTGAGGGACACTGAAGCTTTCTTT	CASSLLRDTEAFF
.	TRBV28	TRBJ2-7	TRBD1	TGTGCCAGCAGTTCCCCGGGACAGGGAGGCTACGAGCAGTACTTC	CASSSPGQGGYEQYF
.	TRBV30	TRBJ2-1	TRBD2	TGTGCCTGGAGTCGCGGACTAGTCTATGAGCAGTTCTTC	CAWSRGLVYEQFF
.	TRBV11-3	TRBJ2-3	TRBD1	TGTGCCAGCAGCTTACCCCTGCCGGGACAGGGGGCTAAAGATACGCAGTATTTT	CASSLPLPGQGAKDTQYF
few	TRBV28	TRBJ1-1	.	TGTGCCAGCAGTTTACGACGGGGGACTGAAGCTTTCTTT	CASSLRRGTEAFF
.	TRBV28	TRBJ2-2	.	TGTGCCAGCAGTTTCGACAATACGAACACCGGGGAGCTGTTTTTT	CASSFDNTNTGELFF
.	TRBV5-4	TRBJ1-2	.	TGTGCCAGCAGCCCAGTTGGGGGGACGGCCAACTATGGCTACACCTTC	CASSPVGGTANYGYTF
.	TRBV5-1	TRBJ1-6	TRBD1	TGCGCCAGCAGCTTGGGTGACAGGGGCAGATCACCCCTCCACTTT	CASSLGDRGRSPLHF
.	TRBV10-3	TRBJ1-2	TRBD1	TGTGCCATCAGTGAGGGACAGGGGATTTATGGCTACACCTTC	CAISEGQGIYGYTF
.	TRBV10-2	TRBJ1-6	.	TGCGCCAGCAGGAGGACAGATTGGGATTCACCCCTCCACTTT	CASRRTDWDSPLHF
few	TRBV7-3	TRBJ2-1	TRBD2	TGTGCCAGCAGCTTAGGTTCTAGCGGGACGGGCAATGAGCAGTTCTTC	CASSLGSSGTGNEQFF
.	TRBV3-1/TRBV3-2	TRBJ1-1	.	TGTGCCAGCAGCCAACAGGGAAGGGCTTTCTTT	CASSQQGRAFF